The 18 T cell receptor beta chains given below trace back to one sample, sequenced in a study of blood T cell repertoires in COVID-19. Sequenced by immunoSEQ multiplex PCR; TCRdb stores in-frame clones only, minus some. The table records approximately 310,000 clones, around 90% of them present only once. The material sequenced was PBMCs or T cells enriched from blood (not recorded which). The receptors shown here come from a man aged 55 to 70 who had recovered from COVID-19.

This clone was detected once. The chain employs TRBV6-4 and TRBJ1-6; D unresolved. Germline V gene lookup returns CDR1 MRHNA and CDR2 SNTAGT. V shed 2 bases and J shed 10 bases, with 15 bases lying between them. This CDR3 is 15 amino acids long. The CDR3 loop reads CASSDQPGGGSPLHF. Written as DNA, the CDR3 is TGTGCCAGCAGTGACCAGCCTGGAGGAGGCTCACCCCTCCACTTT.

This clone was counted a single time. The V and J genes are TRBV6-5 and TRBJ2-2; maybe TRBD1 (6 bases). From germline, CDR1 is MNHEY and CDR2 SVGAGI. This CDR3 region has 15 residues. Trimming cost V 6 bases and J 2 bases, with 13 bases left between them. This CDR3 reads CASRIGTTNTGELFF. The DNA of the CDR3 is TGTGCCAGCAGGATCGGGACAACCAACACCGGGGAGCTGTTTTTT.

This clone was counted only a few times. This CDR3 is CASSPATSGYYNEQFF. The DNA of the CDR3 is TGTGCCAGCAGCCCTGCGACTAGCGGTTACTACAATGAGCAGTTCTTC. This chain uses TRBV6-2 or TRBV6-3 with TRBJ2-1, with TRBD2 matching 9 bases. CDR1 and CDR2 (germline): MNHEY, SVGEGT. V gave up 6 bases and J gave up 3 bases; unmatched junction bases: 9. CDR3 length: 16 residues.

The chain couples TRBV5-1 to TRBJ2-7, with 11 bases fitting TRBD1. Germline trimming cut 4 bases from V and 6 bases from J; bases unmatched to any gene: 6. CDR3 size: 14 residues. Germline V gene lookup returns CDR1 SGHRS and CDR2 YFSETQ. In nucleotides, the CDR3 is TGCGCCAGCAGCCCGGGGACAGGGGGTGGCGAGCAGTACTTC. It is translated as CASSPGTGGGEQYF.

The chain combines TRBV3-1 (or the pseudogene TRBV3-2) with TRBJ2-5; 10 bases are shared with TRBD2. The V gene's germline CDR1 is LGHDT and CDR2 YNNKEL (reference sequence). CDR3 length: 17 residues. V lost 1 base and J lost 5; bases outside the gene matches: 10. CDR3 nucleotides: TGTGCCAGCAGCCAAGGGCTGAGCGGGAGGGCCTTGGAGACCCAGTACTTC. Its translation is CASSQGLSGRALETQYF.

This sequence joins TRBV27 and TRBJ2-7, with 7 bases aligning to TRBD2. This CDR3 is built from 13 residues. V lost 5 bases to trimming and J lost 6 bases; unmatched junction nucleotides: 7. Germline V gene lookup returns CDR1 MNHEY and CDR2 SMNVEV (reference sequence). CDR3 sequence (DNA): TGTGCCAGCAGTACCACCTCGGGGGGCGAGCAGTACTTC. Translation gives CASSTTSGGEQYF.

V usage is TRBV7-6 and J usage is TRBJ1-6; no firm D call. Looked up from germline, CDR1 is SGHVS and CDR2 is FNYEAQ. The CDR3 consists of 16 residues. V was shortened by 5 bases and J by 7 bases, with 18 bases between the two germline ends. CDR3 sequence: CASSVSTWERNSPLHF. The CDR3 DNA is TGTGCCAGCAGCGTTAGTACTTGGGAGAGAAATTCACCCCTCCACTTT. Full variable domain (rest looked up from reference TRBV7-6 and TRBJ1-6): GAGVSQSPRYKVTKRGQDVALRCDPISGHVSLYWYRQALGQGPEFLTYFNYEAQQDKSGLPNDRFSAERPEGSISTLTIQRTEQRDSAMYRCASSVSTWERNSPLHFGNGTRLTVT.

The V and J genes are TRBV24-1 and TRBJ2-3; D unclear. Germline values: CDR1 KGHDR, CDR2 SFDVKD. V was pared by 0 bases and J by 1 base, with 10 bases between. This CDR3 region has 16 residues. The CDR3 loop reads CATSDLADAGTDTQYF. The CDR3, as DNA: TGTGCCACCAGTGATTTGGCGGATGCTGGCACAGATACGCAGTATTTT.

The V gene is TRBV28, the J gene TRBJ2-7; 7 positions agree with TRBD1. V lost 6 bases to trimming and J lost 3 bases; unmatched junction nucleotides: 5. The CDR3 has 13 residues. Germline loops: CDR1 MDHEN, CDR2 SYDVKM. The CDR3 DNA reads as TGTGCCAGCAGCCGGGACAGACTCTACGAGCAGTACTTC. Translated: CASSRDRLYEQYF.

The CDR3 bases are TGTGCCAGCAGTTTATACTCCAACCAGGTAGCTTTCTTT. This gives the protein CASSLYSNQVAFF. The chain carries TRBV28 and TRBJ1-1; the D is unclear. CDR3 size: 13 residues. Germline V CDR1 and CDR2: MDHEN, SYDVKM. V shed 1 base and J shed 10 bases, with 13 bases lying between them.

The table lists this clone with a count of one. The chain joins TRBV19 to TRBJ1-1, with D perhaps TRBD1 (5 bases). V lost 1 base and J lost 1, with 10 bases in between. The V gene's germline CDR1 is LNHDA and CDR2 SQIVND (reference sequence). The CDR3 totals 15 residues. The CDR3, as DNA: TGTGCCAGTAGTATAGGGGCAGGGCCGAACACTGAAGCTTTCTTT. This codes for CASSIGAGPNTEAFF.

This sequence joins TRBV13 and TRBJ1-5; TRBD1 matches 8 bases. The germline V gene encodes CDR1 PRHDT and CDR2 FYEKMQ (reference sequence). J gave up 6 bases and V 5 bases, and 9 bases lay outside the gene matches. The CDR3 spans 15 residues. The CDR3 spells CASSQGQGLFQPQHF. CDR3 DNA sequence: TGTGCCAGCAGCCAAGGACAGGGATTGTTTCAGCCCCAGCATTTT.

The rearrangement links TRBV6-5 to TRBJ2-7; TRBD2 is a possible D gene (6 bases). Trimming took off 0 bases at V and 4 bases at J, with 13 bases between the two ends. Per germline, CDR1 MNHEY and CDR2 SVGAGI. The CDR3 consists of 15 residues. CDR3 coding DNA: TGTGCCAGCAGTTACTCCCCGGGAGTCACTTACGAGCAGTACTTC. This gives the protein CASSYSPGVTYEQYF.

The chain is built from TRBV18 and TRBJ2-2; 9 nucleotides line up with TRBD2. V lost 1 base to trimming and J lost 6 bases; unmatched junction nucleotides: 6. The CDR3 has 16 amino acids. Germline CDR1 KGHSH, CDR2 LQKENI. The CDR3 nucleotides are TGTGCCAGCTCACCACTAGCGGGAGTGGGCGCCGGGGAGCTGTTTTTT. Residues: CASSPLAGVGAGELFF.

This rearrangement joins TRBV19 to TRBJ1-5, with D possibly matching TRBD1 (6 bases). The CDR3 sequence is 15 residues long. The germline gives CDR1 LNHDA, CDR2 SQIVND (reference sequence). V was cut by 4 bases and J by 3 bases, with 13 bases left in between. Written as DNA, the CDR3 is TGTGCCAGTAGTAATCAGGGGATTATCAATCAGCCCCAGCATTTT. Protein: CASSNQGIINQPQHF. The full variable domain, in which reference TRBV19 and TRBJ1-5 provide the parts outside the CDR3, is DGGITQSPKYLFRKEGQNVTLSCEQNLNHDAMYWYRQDPGQGLRLIYYSQIVNDFQKGDIAEGYSVSREKKESFPLTVTSAQKNPTAFYLCASSNQGIINQPQHFGDGTRLSIL.

This chain uses TRBV6-4 with TRBJ1-4; 9 nucleotides agree with TRBD1. The CDR3 spans 20 residues. Trimming cost V 4 bases and J 4 bases; bases outside gene matches: 19. The germline CDR1 and CDR2 sequences are MRHNA and SNTAGT. CDR3: CASSASKTSPQGAYNEKLFF. CDR3 DNA sequence: TGTGCCAGCAGTGCCTCAAAGACATCCCCACAGGGGGCTTATAATGAAAAACTGTTTTTT.

The rearrangement links TRBV15 to TRBJ2-3; perhaps TRBD2 as D (7 bases). V lost 1 base, J lost 4 bases, and 18 bases lay in between. Germline V lookup: CDR1 LNHNV, CDR2 YYDKDF (reference sequence). The CDR3 is 17 residues long. The CDR3 region is CATSRGWNREGPDTQYF. The CDR3 DNA reads as TGTGCCACCAGCAGAGGTTGGAACAGGGAGGGCCCAGATACGCAGTATTTT.

The genes are TRBV14 and TRBJ1-2; D gene ambiguous. Per germline, CDR1 SGHDN and CDR2 FVKESK. This CDR3 is built from 14 residues. With 0 bases removed from V and 2 bases from J, the gap between germline ends came to 7 bases. The CDR3 bases are TGTGCCAGCAGCCAAGACACAAAAAACTATGGCTACACCTTC. Its translation is CASSQDTKNYGYTF. The full variable domain, completed using reference TRBV14 and TRBJ1-2, is EAGVTQFPSHSVIEKGQTVTLRCDPISGHDNLYWYRRVMGKEIKFLLHFVKESKQDESGMPNNRFLAERTGGTYSTLKVQPAELEDSGVYFCASSQDTKNYGYTFGSGTRLTVV.